This is a list of T cell receptor beta chains from one sample in a study of blood T cell repertoires in COVID-19. TCRdb's table, derived via immunoSEQ multiplex PCR, lists solely in-frame clones and lacks some. The sample records over 150,000 clones, around 87% being singletons. Material: PBMCs or T cells enriched from blood (not recorded which). Receptor source: a woman in her 30s who had recovered from COVID-19. Both conserved end residues are part of each CDR3. D genes are given only for firm matches. Clone size is shown for a subset of rows, as once, few, many or a class of expanded clone.

j_call | v_call | d_call | clone_size | cdr3_aa | cdr3_nt
TRBJ1-3 | TRBV5-6 | TRBD1 | few | CASSFARGQGGNTIYF | TGTGCCAGCAGCTTCGCCAGGGGGCAGGGTGGAAACACCATATATTTT
TRBJ1-1 | TRBV7-8 | NA | NA | CASSTAGGRDTEAFF | TGTGCCAGCAGCACAGCTGGGGGGAGGGACACTGAAGCTTTCTTT
TRBJ2-7 | TRBV7-3 | NA | NA | CASRSRRGGDEQYF | TGTGCCAGCAGATCCCGGAGGGGGGGCGACGAGCAGTACTTC
TRBJ2-7 | TRBV6-5 | NA | NA | CASSYAGRQSYEQYF | TGTGCCAGCAGTTATGCCGGCCGACAATCCTACGAGCAGTACTTC
TRBJ2-1 | TRBV24-1 | TRBD2 | NA | CATSEWAGGSYNEQFF | TGTGCCACCAGTGAGTGGGCGGGAGGATCCTACAATGAGCAGTTCTTC
TRBJ2-1 | TRBV18 | TRBD1 | NA | CASLPGTGYNEQFF | TGTGCCAGCCTACCAGGGACAGGATACAATGAGCAGTTCTTC
TRBJ2-2 | TRBV2 | TRBD2 | NA | CASKGFAETSGEHTGELFF | TGTGCCAGCAAAGGGTTCGCTGAAACTAGCGGGGAACACACCGGGGAGCTGTTTTTT
TRBJ1-4 | TRBV20-1 | NA | NA | CSASYGEKLFF | TGCAGTGCTAGCTATGGTGAAAAACTGTTTTTT
TRBJ1-2 | TRBV7-8 | NA | NA | CASSLLGDYYTF | TGTGCCAGCAGCTTACTCGGGGACTACTACACCTTC
TRBJ2-7 | TRBV6-2/TRBV6-3 | TRBD2 | NA | CASSHSGRGSYEQYF | TGTGCCAGCAGTCATAGCGGGAGGGGGTCCTACGAGCAGTACTTC
TRBJ2-2 | TRBV7-2 | NA | once | CASSRLGTNGELFF | TGTGCCAGCAGCAGACTAGGGACGAACGGGGAGCTGTTTTTT
TRBJ2-4 | TRBV30 | NA | NA | CAWSLRGYIQYF | TGTGCCTGGAGTCTCAGGGGTTACATTCAGTACTTC
TRBJ2-3 | TRBV13 | NA | NA | CASSSVGGLAQYF | TGTGCCAGCAGCTCCGTAGGAGGGCTCGCGCAGTATTTT
TRBJ1-1 | TRBV6-5 | NA | NA | CVRGGYTEAFF | TGTGTCCGCGGCGGGTACACTGAAGCTTTCTTT
TRBJ1-5 | TRBV15 | NA | NA | CATSRLDSPGPQHF | TGTGCCACCAGCAGACTTGACAGCCCAGGACCCCAGCATTTT
TRBJ2-3 | TRBV7-2 | NA | NA | CASSLGGGLAPDTQYF | TGTGCCAGCAGCTTAGGTGGGGGACTGGCCCCGGATACGCAGTATTTT
TRBJ1-2 | TRBV6-1 | NA | few | CASSEAWSTPQTF | TGTGCCAGCAGTGAAGCGTGGTCAACTCCGCAAACCTTC
TRBJ2-1 | TRBV7-2 | NA | NA | CASSLDGGYNEQFF | TGTGCCAGCAGCTTAGACGGGGGCTACAATGAGCAGTTCTTC
TRBJ1-5 | TRBV5-1 | NA | once | CASSLVPGAGNQPQHF | TGCGCCAGCAGCTTGGTTCCAGGGGCCGGCAATCAGCCCCAGCATTTT
TRBJ2-7 | TRBV30 | TRBD1 | few | CAWAGTGSSEQYF | TGTGCCTGGGCCGGGACAGGGTCCTCCGAGCAGTACTTC
TRBJ1-5 | TRBV15 | TRBD1 | NA | CATSRDIGGTGNQPQHF | TGTGCCACCAGCAGAGATATTGGGGGGACAGGTAATCAGCCCCAGCATTTT
TRBJ2-3 | TRBV4-3 | TRBD2 | NA | CASSQDPLAGVTDTQYF | TGCGCCAGCAGCCAAGATCCCCTAGCGGGAGTCACAGATACGCAGTATTTT
TRBJ1-2 | TRBV11-2 | TRBD1 | once | CASSPRQGDGYTF | TGTGCCAGCAGCCCGAGACAGGGAGATGGCTACACCTTC
TRBJ2-5 | TRBV30 | NA | NA | CAWNAGVVWAGTQYF | TGTGCCTGGAACGCAGGGGTTGTATGGGCGGGGACCCAGTACTTC